The rows below give T cell receptor beta chains drawn from one sample of a study of blood T cell repertoires in COVID-19. Measured with immunoSEQ multiplex PCR; TCRdb has only the in-frame clones, and not every one. The repertoire holds hundreds of thousands of clones, 75% to 90% seen once, with about 1.6% in the top ten. The sample was peripheral blood. The receptor source for this set is a woman between 40 and 50 years old who had recovered from COVID-19. The CDR3 runs from the conserved cysteine through the conserved F or W. D genes are given only for firm matches. Size is omitted from some rows. Given values are once, few, many or a class for expanded clones.

size: NA
J: TRBJ1-1
D: NA
V: TRBV7-2
CDR3: CASSLMGAGTEAFF
DNA: TGTGCCAGCAGCTTAATGGGGGCGGGCACTGAAGCTTTCTTT

size: NA
J: TRBJ1-5
D: NA
V: TRBV7-2
CDR3: CASSNTGYNQPQHF
DNA: TGTGCCAGCAGCAATACAGGTTACAATCAGCCCCAGCATTTT

size: NA
J: TRBJ2-5
D: TRBD2
V: TRBV9
CDR3: CASSVAPSGGAETQYF
DNA: TGTGCCAGCAGCGTAGCCCCTAGCGGGGGGGCCGAGACCCAGTACTTC

size: NA
J: TRBJ2-7
D: TRBD2
V: TRBV18
CDR3: CASSPGLPYEQYF
DNA: TGTGCCAGCTCCCCGGGACTACCCTACGAGCAGTACTTC

size: NA
J: TRBJ1-6
D: NA
V: TRBV29-1
CDR3: CSVADNSYNSPLHF
DNA: TGCAGCGTAGCCGACAACTCCTATAATTCACCCCTCCACTTT

size: NA
J: TRBJ1-1
D: NA
V: TRBV12-5
CDR3: CASGIGRDAFF
DNA: TGTGCTAGTGGTATCGGCAGGGATGCTTTCTTT

size: NA
J: TRBJ1-3
D: NA
V: TRBV28
CDR3: CASRETGMGGNTIYF
DNA: TGTGCCAGCAGGGAAACAGGGATGGGAGGAAACACCATATATTTT

size: NA
J: TRBJ1-3
D: NA
V: TRBV5-4
CDR3: CASNGAGNTIYF
DNA: TGTGCCAGCAACGGGGCTGGAAACACCATATATTTT

size: NA
J: TRBJ2-1
D: TRBD1
V: TRBV30
CDR3: CAWSVWGKRTGDNEQFF
DNA: TGTGCCTGGAGTGTATGGGGAAAGAGGACAGGGGACAATGAGCAGTTCTTC

size: NA
J: TRBJ1-4
D: NA
V: TRBV5-5
CDR3: CASSLNRNEKLFF
DNA: TGTGCCAGCAGCTTGAACCGGAATGAAAAACTGTTTTTT

size: few
J: TRBJ2-4
D: TRBD1
V: TRBV2
CDR3: CASSGDRDIQYF
DNA: TGTGCCAGCAGCGGCGACAGGGACATTCAGTACTTC

size: NA
J: TRBJ2-2
D: TRBD2
V: TRBV4-1
CDR3: CASSQASGGDTGELFF
DNA: TGCGCCAGCAGCCAAGCCTCGGGGGGGGACACCGGGGAGCTGTTTTTT

size: NA
J: TRBJ1-1
D: NA
V: TRBV12-5
CDR3: CASGFAEQGSSAFF
DNA: TGTGCTAGTGGTTTCGCAGAACAGGGAAGTTCAGCTTTCTTT

size: NA
J: TRBJ1-1
D: TRBD1
V: TRBV5-1
CDR3: CASSSQTGGETEAFF
DNA: TGCGCCAGCAGCTCCCAGACAGGGGGCGAAACTGAAGCTTTCTTT